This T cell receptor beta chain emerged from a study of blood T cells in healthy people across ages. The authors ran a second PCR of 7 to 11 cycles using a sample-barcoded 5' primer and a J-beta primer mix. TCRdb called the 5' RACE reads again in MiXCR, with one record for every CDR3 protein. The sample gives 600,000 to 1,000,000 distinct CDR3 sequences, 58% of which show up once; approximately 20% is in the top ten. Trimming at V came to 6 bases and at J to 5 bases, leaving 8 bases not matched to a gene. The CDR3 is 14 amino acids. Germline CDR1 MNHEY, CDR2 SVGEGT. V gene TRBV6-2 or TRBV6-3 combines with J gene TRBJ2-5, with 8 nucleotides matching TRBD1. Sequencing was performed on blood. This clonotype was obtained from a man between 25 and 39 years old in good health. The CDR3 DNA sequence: TGTGCCAGCAGCGGGAACAGGGGGACTGAGACCCAGTACTTC. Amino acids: CASSGNRGTETQYF.